The entry below describes one TCR beta chain. These data come from a study of blood T cell repertoires in COVID-19. Libraries were prepared by immunoSEQ multiplex PCR; TCRdb keeps only in-frame clonotypes and omits some of them. The sample records over 200,000 clones, over 80% being singletons. Germline lookup yields CDR1 SGDLS and CDR2 YYNGEE. This CDR3 contains 15 residues. The J segment lost 7 bases and the V segment lost 1 base, leaving 6 bases of the junction unmatched. What was sequenced was peripheral blood. The TCR sequence derives from a human donor in a cohort sampled during active COVID-19. V usage is TRBV9 and J usage is TRBJ2-1; 9 bases match TRBD2. CDR3 region: CASSVMAGGRNEQFF. The DNA of the CDR3 is TGTGCCAGCAGCGTAATGGCGGGAGGGCGAAATGAGCAGTTCTTC.